The table lists the clone carrying this T cell receptor beta chain with many counts. Its cognate antigen is unknown. CDR3 size: 15 residues. V dropped 2 bases and J dropped 3; count of bases not matched to a gene: 7. Germline values: CDR1 DFQATT, CDR2 SNEGSKA (reference sequence). This sample was included in a study of T cells in Graves' hyperthyroidism and ophthalmopathy. Overall study: Peripheral blood was collected at initial diagnosis, before any treatment. Study-wide findings and caveats: A median 6.5 months before onset, the model predicted ophthalmopathy.

RNA transcripts gave rise to amplified TCR beta CDR3 regions. An initial round of RT-PCR targeting the TCR CDR3 relied on the HTBI primer set. TCRdb reprocessed the multiplex PCR reads via MiXCR and lists one record per CDR3 protein. The top ten clones hold roughly a sixth of a sample with around 690,000 distinct CDR3 sequences, roughly 17% of them seen once. Exclusion of patients followed from uncontrolled infection, other autoimmune disease, pregnancy or lactation. PBMCs stemmed from approximately 10 ml fresh peripheral blood. What was sequenced was blood. This TCR was sampled from a man between 45 and 60 years old with Graves' hyperthyroidism. This chain links TRBV20-1 with TRBJ2-3, with TRBD2 matching over 8 bases. CDR3 sequence (DNA): TGCAGTGCTAGAACCTTTGCGGGAGGAACAGATACGCAGTATTTT. Protein product: CSARTFAGGTDTQYF.